Presented here are 10 T cell receptor beta chains from one specimen sequenced in a study of neurological immune-mediated disorders. One entry per CDR3 protein, called by TCRdb with MiXCR from the 5' RACE reads. The sample records tens of thousands of distinct CDR3 sequences, around a tenth being singletons. The sequenced sample was PBMCs. The receptors shown here come from a man aged 70 or older with HTLV-1-associated myelopathy (HAM/TSP).

A remark on this clonotype: With a much larger clone just one base away, this may be a read error. CDR3 loop: CASQVACYNEQFF. The CDR3 nucleotides are TGTGCCAGCCAGGTAGCGTGCTACAATGAGCAGTTCTTC. V is TRBV6-2 or TRBV6-3 and J is TRBJ2-1, with D perhaps TRBD2 (5 bases). Trimming shortened V by 8 bases and J by 3 bases, and 11 bases separated the two germline ends. CDR3 size: 13 residues. CDR1 and CDR2 from the germline V gene are MNHEY and SVGEGT.

This clonotype has a count of ten or more. The V call is TRBV7-9, the J call TRBJ2-2; 10 bases map to TRBD1. J gave up 7 bases and V 5 bases, and 16 bases lay outside the gene matches. The CDR3 covers 18 residues. In germline, CDR1 is SEHNR, CDR2 FQNEAQ (reference sequence). CDR3 in amino acids: CASSPYPPGQGSNGELFF. The CDR3 bases are TGTGCCAGCAGCCCCTACCCGCCGGGACAGGGGAGTAACGGGGAGCTGTTTTTT.

A few counts support this clonotype. This chain links TRBV20-1 with TRBJ2-1; weak D call: TRBD2 (5 bases). Germline-derived CDR1 and CDR2 are DFQATT and SNEGSKA (reference sequence). The CDR3 extends over 14 amino acids. Trimming left V 2 bases short and J 1 base short, with 9 bases between. In DNA form, the CDR3 reads TGCAGTGCTAGACCGTGGAGGTCCTACAATGAGCAGTTCTTC. As protein: CSARPWRSYNEQFF.

There are many counts of this clonotype. The chain links TRBV20-1 to TRBJ1-1; 10 nucleotides align to TRBD1. The germline V gene encodes CDR1 DFQATT and CDR2 SNEGSKA (reference sequence). The CDR3 extends over 13 amino acids. The J segment lost 6 bases and the V segment lost 5 bases, leaving 6 bases of the junction unmatched. The CDR3 here is CSAEDRGTAEAFF. The CDR3 bases are TGCAGTGCTGAGGACAGGGGGACCGCTGAAGCTTTCTTT.

This clonotype was counted at least ten times. The rearrangement links TRBV18 to TRBJ1-6; D perhaps matches TRBD1 (5 bases). The germline V gene encodes CDR1 KGHSH and CDR2 LQKENI. The CDR3 runs to 15 residues. The V gene lost 6 bases and the J gene lost 9 bases, with 18 bases spanning the gap. This CDR3 reads CASSSAAGTPSPLHF. The CDR3 DNA reads as TGTGCCAGCTCTTCGGCCGCTGGGACCCCTTCACCCCTCCACTTT. Full variable domain (remainder filled in from reference TRBV18 and TRBJ1-6): NAGVMQNPRHLVRRRGQEARLRCSPMKGHSHVYWYRQLPEEGLKFMVYLQKENIIDESGMPKERFSAEFPKEGPSILRIQQVVRGDSAAYFCASSSAAGTPSPLHFGNGTRLTVT.

The table lists this clonotype with many counts. The chain combines TRBV27 with TRBJ2-2; D uncertain. Germline values: CDR1 MNHEY, CDR2 SMNVEV (reference sequence). Trimming removed 3 bases from V and 6 bases from J, with 5 bases in between. This CDR3 is 12 amino acids long. The CDR3 protein is CASSFGSGELFF. The CDR3 DNA sequence: TGTGCCAGCAGTTTTGGTTCCGGGGAGCTGTTTTTT.

This clonotype has at least ten counts. The rearrangement links TRBV18 to TRBJ2-3, with TRBD2 identical over 9 bases. Trimming cost V 3 bases and J 1 base; bases outside gene matches: 2. Per the germline V gene, CDR1 is KGHSH and CDR2 is LQKENI. CDR3 size: 15 residues. The chain's CDR3 is CASSPIAGGTDTQYF. The CDR3 bases are TGTGCCAGCTCACCGATAGCGGGAGGCACAGATACGCAGTATTTT.

The sample holds many counts of this clonotype. V usage is TRBV12-3 or TRBV12-4 and J usage is TRBJ2-1, with D perhaps matching TRBD1 (5 bases). Trimming cost V 4 bases and J 7 bases, with 11 bases left between them. The CDR3 spans 13 residues. The CDR3 DNA is TGTGCCAGCAGTTCACAGGTAGGGAATGAGCAGTTCTTC. It is translated as CASSSQVGNEQFF.

Judged by abundance, this clonotype is large. The chain is built from TRBV24-1 and TRBJ2-7, with D perhaps matching TRBD2 (5 bases). The CDR3 is 15 residues long. The germline gives CDR1 KGHDR, CDR2 SFDVKD. Between the trimmed V and J ends, which lost 7 bases and 5 bases, there was a span of 20 bases. The CDR3 sequence: CATSPSAGLKDEQYF. Written as DNA, the CDR3 is TGTGCCACCAGCCCATCAGCAGGACTGAAGGACGAGCAGTACTTC.

Many counts were recorded for this clonotype. V is TRBV4-1 and J is TRBJ2-1; D not resolved. Per the germline V gene, CDR1 is MGHRA and CDR2 is YSYEKL. This CDR3 spans 15 amino acids. Trimming removed 4 bases from V and 2 bases from J, with 12 bases in between. CDR3 nucleotide sequence: TGCGCCAGCAGCCTAGGGCGTTCCCCCTACAATGAGCAGTTCTTC. This codes for CASSLGRSPYNEQFF.